This T cell receptor beta chain is drawn from a study of regulatory T cells in long-lasting Graves disease. Study observations and caveats: Persistent disease exhibited a predilection for TRBV28, TRBJ1-2 and TRBJ2-5.

On this clonotype: Its target is unknown. Given a much more abundant clone one base away, this may be a read error.

This CDR3 has 16 amino acids. The germline V gene has CDR1 SGHKS and CDR2 YYEKEE (reference sequence). V lost 2 bases and J 10 bases, leaving 19 bases between the germline ends. Time point noted: newly diagnosed GD, antithyroid drugs for less than 3 months. The authors made the TCR library using RNA they extracted from PBMCs. The guidelines of the American Thyroid Association were the basis for diagnosing Graves' disease. Construction of the TCR beta libraries employed iRepertoire HTBI primers in conjunction with Arm-PCR of CDR3 regions. TCRdb fed the multiplex PCR reads into MiXCR, producing one record per CDR3 protein. The table includes hundreds of thousands of distinct CDR3 sequences, 18% detected once.

This sequence was found in a female donor with Graves disease. The source material was peripheral blood mononuclear cells (PBMCs), sampled at new diagnosis, from a patient treated with antithyroid drugs. The rearrangement joins TRBV5-5 to TRBJ1-6; the D is unclear. CDR3 DNA: TGTGCCAGCAGCTTTGGGATGAAGGGAAACGGCTCACCCCTCCACTTT. It translates to CASSFGMKGNGSPLHF. The full variable domain, its missing parts supplied by reference TRBV5-5 and TRBJ1-6, is DAGVTQSPTHLIKTRGQQVTLRCSPISGHKSVSWYQQVLGQGPQFIFQYYEKEERGRGNFPDRFSARQFPNYSSELNVNALLLGDSALYLCASSFGMKGNGSPLHFGNGTRLTVT.